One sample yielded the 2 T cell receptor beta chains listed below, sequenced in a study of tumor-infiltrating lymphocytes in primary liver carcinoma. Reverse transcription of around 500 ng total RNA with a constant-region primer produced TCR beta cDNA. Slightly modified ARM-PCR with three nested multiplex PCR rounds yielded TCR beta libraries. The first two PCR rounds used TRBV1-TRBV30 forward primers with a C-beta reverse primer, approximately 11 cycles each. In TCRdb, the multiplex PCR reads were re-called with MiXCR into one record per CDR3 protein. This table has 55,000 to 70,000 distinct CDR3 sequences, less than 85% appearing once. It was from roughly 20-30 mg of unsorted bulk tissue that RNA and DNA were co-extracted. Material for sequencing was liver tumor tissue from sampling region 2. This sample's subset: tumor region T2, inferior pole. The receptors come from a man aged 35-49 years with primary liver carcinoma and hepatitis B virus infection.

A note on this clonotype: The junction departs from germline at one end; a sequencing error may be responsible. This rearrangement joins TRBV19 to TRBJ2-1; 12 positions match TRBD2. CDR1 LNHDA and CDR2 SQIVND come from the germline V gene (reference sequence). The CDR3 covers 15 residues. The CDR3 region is CASSPRGLAGNEQFF. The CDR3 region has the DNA TGTGCCAGTAGTCCTAGGGGACTAGCGGGTAATGAGCAGTTTTTC.

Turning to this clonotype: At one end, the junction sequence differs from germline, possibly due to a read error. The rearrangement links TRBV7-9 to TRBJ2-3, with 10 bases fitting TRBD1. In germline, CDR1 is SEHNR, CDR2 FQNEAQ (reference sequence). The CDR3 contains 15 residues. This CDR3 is CASSLRQGATETQYF. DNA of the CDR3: TGTGCTAGCAGCCTAAGACAGGGGGCCACAGAAACGCAGTATTTT.